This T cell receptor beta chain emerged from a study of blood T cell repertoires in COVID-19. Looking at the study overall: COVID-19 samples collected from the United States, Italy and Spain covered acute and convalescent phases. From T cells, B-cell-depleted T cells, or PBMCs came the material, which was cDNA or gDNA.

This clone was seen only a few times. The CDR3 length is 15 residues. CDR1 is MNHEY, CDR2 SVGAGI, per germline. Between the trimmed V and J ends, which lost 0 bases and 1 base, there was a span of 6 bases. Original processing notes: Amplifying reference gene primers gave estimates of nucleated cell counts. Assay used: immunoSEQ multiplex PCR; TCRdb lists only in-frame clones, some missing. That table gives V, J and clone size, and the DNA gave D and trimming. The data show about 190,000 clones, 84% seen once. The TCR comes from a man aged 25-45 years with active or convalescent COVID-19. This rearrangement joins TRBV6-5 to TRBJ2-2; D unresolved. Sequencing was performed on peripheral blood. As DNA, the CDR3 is TGTGCCAGCAGTTACTCGTCCGGGAACACCGGGGAGCTGTTTTTT. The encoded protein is CASSYSSGNTGELFF.